The sequence of this TCR beta chain was determined in a study of neurological immune-mediated disorders (dated by TCRdb to between 2018 and 2021). Describing the broader study: Among the roughly 34 multiple sclerosis patients, relapsing-remitting MS was present in about 31 and secondary progressive MS was present in 3. The cohort included some 70 subjects: some 14 with HAM/TSP, around 34 with multiple sclerosis, and approximately 20 healthy controls. The approximately 98 TCR-beta libraries included longitudinal samples, technical triplicates and paired sorted CD4+ and CD8+ T-cell subsets alongside PBMC samples. Peripheral blood TCR-beta repertoires from HTLV-I-associated myelopathy (HAM/TSP) patients, multiple sclerosis patients and healthy controls were compared by UMI-based sequencing.

What the research found in general, with its limitations: The MS cluster was not associated with any clinical or MRI features, and the authors stated that larger cohorts are needed. The highest TCR clonal expansion was observed in HAM/TSP patients, whereas the lowest was observed in MS patients, even when compared with healthy controls. Phylogenetic analysis grouped repertoires from 18 of 34 MS patients into a cluster of related CDR3 sequences, suggesting a possible repertoire-level signature. Across subjects, expanded clones never shared an identical CDR3 amino acid sequence, which suggests that the TCR-beta repertoires in every group were private.

cDNA synthesis used template-switch 5'RACE with a primer carrying a 10-nucleotide random unique molecular identifier tagging each TCR transcript. Every sequencing run covered 15-18 subjects and yielded more than 160 million TCR-beta sequences. The RNeasy kit was used for extraction of total RNA. TCR-beta VDJ regions were amplified with primers for the TCR constant region and the 5'RACE anchor, using the KAPA Real-time Library Amplification kit. A first PCR added sample indexes and Illumina adaptors, and a second PCR then raised library yield. The roughly 650 bp TCR product was size-selected on a 2% E-gel SizeSelection system after Ampure bead purification. Before pooling, libraries had their quality checked on a Bioanalyzer, their concentration measured with Qubit, and their quantity determined with the Kapa Library Quantification kit. Paired-end 2 x 150 bp sequencing of the libraries was performed on an Illumina HiSeq 2500. To increase sequence diversity, about 25-30% phiX was spiked into each library pool. From the authors' description of their analysis: The UMI-based MiGEC pipeline processed quality-filtered reads and removed over 80% of raw TCR sequences during error correction. IMGT germline references were used for alignment of VDJ genes, and clonotypes were defined by a unique CDR3 amino acid sequence together with V-J genes. Clonal expansion, Shannon diversity and CDR3 relatedness were evaluated with VDJtools (CalcPairwiseDistances, ClusterSamples), while phylogenetic trees were built in CLCbio workbench. Clones with at least 8 unique UMIs were defined as expanded, with this threshold being based on coefficient-of-variation modelling across technical triplicates. The raw public data were reprocessed by TCRdb itself: fastp quality trimming at Q25, MiXCR clonotype calling, in-frame beta chains only. Rows matching on CDR3 protein sequence are summarized as one entry with the most common DNA and genes. The V and J calls were not made by the authors but by TCRdb's processing. Recorded for this sample are roughly 76,000 distinct CDR3 sequences; about 3% of them occurred a single time. 4% to 6.5% of the sample is held by the ten biggest clonotypes.

The germline V gene gives CDR1 as SGHRS and CDR2 as YFSETQ. V is pared back by 0 bases and J by 3 bases, with 6 bases lying between the germline termini. From its cysteine to its phenylalanine, the CDR3 spans 13 amino acids. Only the CDR3 portion is preserved as DNA: 39 bases, with reading frame beginning at the first base. For the unsorted PBMC libraries, 2 million PBMCs were stored in RNAlater at -80 degrees C until RNA extraction and were used to generate the libraries. Multiple sclerosis patients were enrolled in a US clinical protocol evaluating disease progression by magnetic resonance imaging. Peripheral blood was subjected to Ficoll-Hypaque density gradient centrifugation to isolate PBMCs, which were then cryopreserved in liquid nitrogen. This clonotype was detected many times. Its antigen is still unknown. Nothing much larger sits one base from this clone, and base qualities are not available.

This sequence was found in a woman aged 50 to 60 with multiple sclerosis. The sample taken for sequencing was PBMCs. This chain is built from TRBV5-1 and TRBJ1-2; TRBD1 is a possible D gene, resting on 6 matching bases. The sequenced DNA is TGCGCCAGCAGCTTGGCAGGGGACTATGGCTACACCTTC. The encoded protein is CASSLAGDYGYTF.